This TCR beta chain derives from a study of cytomegalovirus exposure and HLA in healthy donors. The overall study: Prior work identified 95 million to 120 million unique TCR beta sequences in roughly 190 million T cells. Findings and caveats of the study: More than 150 TCR beta chains were listed as cytomegalovirus-associated. In a later analysis, several top co-occurrence clusters appeared linked to parvovirus B19, influenza, CMV and Epstein-Barr virus. Three of the chains that were CMV-associated were confirmed in vitro to be specific for CMV antigens.

Note on this clone: The antigen is undetermined.

The CDR3 contains 18 residues. CDR1 GTSNPN and CDR2 SVGIG come from the germline V gene (reference sequence). Trimming cost V 0 bases and J 2 bases; bases outside gene matches: 8. The PCR made use of 60 Vbeta and 13 Jbeta primers. Some clones are missing from TCRdb's copy, which holds only in-frame ones; the method was immunoSEQ multiplex PCR. The table shows 63,000 or so clones, with under 85% occurring only once. The source material was PBMCs. This sequence originates from a woman in her twenties or thirties in good health and CMV-seronegative. The chain carries TRBV30 and TRBJ1-3; 12 bases are shared with TRBD1. The CDR3 region is CAWSVRGTGGKAGNTIYF. The CDR3 DNA is TGTGCCTGGAGTGTACGTGGGACAGGGGGCAAAGCTGGAAACACCATATATTTT.